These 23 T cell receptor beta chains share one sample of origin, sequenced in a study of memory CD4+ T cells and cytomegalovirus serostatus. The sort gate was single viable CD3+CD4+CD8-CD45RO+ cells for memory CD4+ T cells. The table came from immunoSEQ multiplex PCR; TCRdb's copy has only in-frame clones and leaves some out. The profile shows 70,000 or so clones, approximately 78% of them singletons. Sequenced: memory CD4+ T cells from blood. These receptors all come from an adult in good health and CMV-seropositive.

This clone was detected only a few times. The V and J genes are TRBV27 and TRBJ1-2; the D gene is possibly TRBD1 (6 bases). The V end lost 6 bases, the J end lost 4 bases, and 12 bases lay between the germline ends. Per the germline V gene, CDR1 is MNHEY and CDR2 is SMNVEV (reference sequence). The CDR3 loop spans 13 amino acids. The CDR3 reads CASRLQGTYGYTF. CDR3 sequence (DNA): TGTGCCAGCAGGCTACAGGGCACCTATGGCTACACCTTC.

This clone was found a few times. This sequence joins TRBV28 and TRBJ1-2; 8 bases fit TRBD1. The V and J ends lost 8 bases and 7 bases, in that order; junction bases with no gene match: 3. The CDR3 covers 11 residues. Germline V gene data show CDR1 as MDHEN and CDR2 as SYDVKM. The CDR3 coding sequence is TGTGCCAGCGGACAGGGCCGTGGCTACACCTTC. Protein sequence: CASGQGRGYTF.

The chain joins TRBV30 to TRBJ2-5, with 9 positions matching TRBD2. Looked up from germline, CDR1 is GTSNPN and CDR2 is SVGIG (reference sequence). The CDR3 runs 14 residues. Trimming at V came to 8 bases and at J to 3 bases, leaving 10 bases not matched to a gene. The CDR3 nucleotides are TGTGCCGGAGACTCTAGCGGGATTAAAGAGACCCAGTACTTC. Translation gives CAGDSSGIKETQYF. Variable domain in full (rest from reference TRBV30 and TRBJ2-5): SQTIHQWPATLVQPVGSPLSLECTVEGTSNPNLYWYRQAAGRGLQLLFYSVGIGQISSEVPQNLSASRPQDRQFILSSKKLLLSDSGFYLCAGDSSGIKETQYFGPGTRLLVL.

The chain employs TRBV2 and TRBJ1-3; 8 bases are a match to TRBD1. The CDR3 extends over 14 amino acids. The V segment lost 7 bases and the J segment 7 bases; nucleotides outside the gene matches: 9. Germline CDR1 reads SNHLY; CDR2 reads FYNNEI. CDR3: CASKGQGVFNTIYF. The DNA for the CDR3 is TGTGCCAGCAAAGGACAGGGTGTTTTTAACACCATATATTTT.

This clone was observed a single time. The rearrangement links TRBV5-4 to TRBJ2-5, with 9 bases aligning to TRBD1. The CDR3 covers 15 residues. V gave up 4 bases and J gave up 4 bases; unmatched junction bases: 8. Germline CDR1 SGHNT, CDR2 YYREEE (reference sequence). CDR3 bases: TGTGCCAGCAGCAAAAGCGCGACAGGGGGAGAGACCCAGTACTTC. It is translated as CASSKSATGGETQYF.

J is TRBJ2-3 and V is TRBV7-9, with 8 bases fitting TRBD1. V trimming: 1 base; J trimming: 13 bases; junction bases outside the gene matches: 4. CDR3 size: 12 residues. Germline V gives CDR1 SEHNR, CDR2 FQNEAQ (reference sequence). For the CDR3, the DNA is TGTGCCAGCAGCTTAGGACAGGACAGGGAGTATTTT. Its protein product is CASSLGQDREYF.

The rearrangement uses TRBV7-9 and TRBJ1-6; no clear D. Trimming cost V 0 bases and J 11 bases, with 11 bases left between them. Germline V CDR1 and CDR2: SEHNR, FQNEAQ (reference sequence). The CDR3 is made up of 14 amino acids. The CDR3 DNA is TGTGCCAGCAGCTTAGCAACGGGAGGGACACCCCTCCACTTT. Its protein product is CASSLATGGTPLHF. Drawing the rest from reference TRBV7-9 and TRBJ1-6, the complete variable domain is DTGVSQNPRHKITKRGQNVTFRCDPISEHNRLYWYRQTLGQGPEFLTYFQNEAQLEKSRLLSDRFSAERPKGSFSTLEIQRTEQGDSAMYLCASSLATGGTPLHFGNGTRLTVT.

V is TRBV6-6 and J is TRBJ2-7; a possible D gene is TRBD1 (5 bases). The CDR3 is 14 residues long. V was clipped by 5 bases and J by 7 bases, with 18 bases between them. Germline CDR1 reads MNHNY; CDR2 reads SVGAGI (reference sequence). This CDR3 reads CASSTDIGRSEQYF. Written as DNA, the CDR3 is TGTGCCAGCAGTACGGACATCGGACGTTCAGAGCAGTACTTC.

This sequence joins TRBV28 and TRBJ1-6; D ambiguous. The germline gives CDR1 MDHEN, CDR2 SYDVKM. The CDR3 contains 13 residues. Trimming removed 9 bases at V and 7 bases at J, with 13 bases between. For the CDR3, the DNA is TGTGCCAGTGCCCTGGTCCGAAATTCACCCCTCCACTTT. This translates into CASALVRNSPLHF.

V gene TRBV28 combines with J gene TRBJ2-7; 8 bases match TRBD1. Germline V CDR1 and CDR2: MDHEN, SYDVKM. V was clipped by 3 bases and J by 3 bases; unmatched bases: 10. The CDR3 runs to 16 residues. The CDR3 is CASSFGGGTGLYEQYF. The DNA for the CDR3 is TGTGCCAGCAGTTTTGGAGGGGGGACAGGACTCTACGAGCAGTACTTC.

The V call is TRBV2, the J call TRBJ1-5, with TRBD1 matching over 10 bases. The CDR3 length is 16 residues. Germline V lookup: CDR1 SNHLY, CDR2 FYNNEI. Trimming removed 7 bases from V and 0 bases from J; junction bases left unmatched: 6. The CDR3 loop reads CASKGTGVHSNQPQHF. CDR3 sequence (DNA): TGTGCCAGCAAAGGGACAGGGGTCCATAGCAATCAGCCCCAGCATTTT.

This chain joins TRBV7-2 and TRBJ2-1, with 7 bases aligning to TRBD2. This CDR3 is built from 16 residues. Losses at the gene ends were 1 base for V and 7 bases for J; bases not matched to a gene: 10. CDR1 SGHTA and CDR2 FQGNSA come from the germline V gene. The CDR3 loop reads CASSLGWSAGENEQFF. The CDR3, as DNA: TGTGCCAGCAGCTTAGGTTGGAGTGCGGGGGAGAATGAGCAGTTCTTC.

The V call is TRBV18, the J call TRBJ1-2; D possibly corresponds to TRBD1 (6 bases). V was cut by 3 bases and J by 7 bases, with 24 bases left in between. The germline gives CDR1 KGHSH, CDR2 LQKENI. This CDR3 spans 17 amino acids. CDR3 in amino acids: CASSPKPADTGMGGYTF. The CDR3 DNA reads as TGTGCCAGCTCACCTAAACCCGCGGATACAGGGATGGGTGGCTACACCTTC.

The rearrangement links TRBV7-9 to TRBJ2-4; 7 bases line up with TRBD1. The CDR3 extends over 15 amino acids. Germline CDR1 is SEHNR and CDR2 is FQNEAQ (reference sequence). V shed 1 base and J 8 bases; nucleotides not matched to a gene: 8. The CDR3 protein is CASSLGDYRGDIQYF. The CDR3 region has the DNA TGTGCCAGCAGCTTAGGGGATTACAGGGGAGACATTCAGTACTTC.

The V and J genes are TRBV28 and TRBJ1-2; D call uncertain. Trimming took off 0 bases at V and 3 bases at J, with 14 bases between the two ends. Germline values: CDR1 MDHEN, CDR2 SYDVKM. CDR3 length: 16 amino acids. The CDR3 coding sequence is TGTGCCAGCAGTTTATGGGTTGGGGAAGCGGACTATGGCTACACCTTC. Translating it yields CASSLWVGEADYGYTF.

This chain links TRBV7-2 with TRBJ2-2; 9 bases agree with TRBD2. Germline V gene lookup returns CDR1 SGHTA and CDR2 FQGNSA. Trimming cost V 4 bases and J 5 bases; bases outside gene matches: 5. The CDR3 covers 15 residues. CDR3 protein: CASSSIAGETGELFF. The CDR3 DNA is TGTGCCAGCAGCTCTATAGCGGGAGAGACCGGGGAGCTGTTTTTT.

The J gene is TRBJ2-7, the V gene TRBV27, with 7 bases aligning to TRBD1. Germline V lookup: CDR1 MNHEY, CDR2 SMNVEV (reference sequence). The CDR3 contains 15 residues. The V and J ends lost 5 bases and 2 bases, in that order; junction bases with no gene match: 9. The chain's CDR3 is CASSTITGVTYEQYF. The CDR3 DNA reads TGTGCCAGCAGTACTATTACAGGGGTTACCTACGAGCAGTACTTC.

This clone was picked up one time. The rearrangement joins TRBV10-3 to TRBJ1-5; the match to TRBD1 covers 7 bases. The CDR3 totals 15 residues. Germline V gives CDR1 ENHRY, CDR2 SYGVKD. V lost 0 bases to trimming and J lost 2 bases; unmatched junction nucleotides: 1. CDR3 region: CAISESGGGNQPQHF. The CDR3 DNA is TGTGCCATCAGTGAGTCAGGGGGCGGCAATCAGCCCCAGCATTTT.

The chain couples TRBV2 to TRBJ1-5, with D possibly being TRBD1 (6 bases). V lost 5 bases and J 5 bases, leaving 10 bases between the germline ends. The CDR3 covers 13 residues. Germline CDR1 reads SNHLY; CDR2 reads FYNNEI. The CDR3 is CASSYYRDQPQHF. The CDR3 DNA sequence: TGTGCCAGCAGTTACTACAGGGATCAGCCCCAGCATTTT.

The CDR3 DNA reads as TGTGCCAGTAACACGAGGCAGGACTTTAATCAGCCCCAGCATTTT. Translation: CASNTRQDFNQPQHF. The V call is TRBV19, the J call TRBJ1-5; the D is unclear. V gave up 7 bases and J gave up 4 bases, with 17 bases separating them. The CDR3 spans 15 residues. Germline V CDR1 and CDR2: LNHDA, SQIVND (reference sequence).

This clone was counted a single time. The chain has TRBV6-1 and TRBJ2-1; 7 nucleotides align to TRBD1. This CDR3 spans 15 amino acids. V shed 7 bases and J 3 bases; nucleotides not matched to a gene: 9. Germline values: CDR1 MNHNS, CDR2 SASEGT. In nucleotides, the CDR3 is TGTGCCAGCACGGCAACAGGGGCCCTCTACAATGAGCAGTTCTTC. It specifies CASTATGALYNEQFF.

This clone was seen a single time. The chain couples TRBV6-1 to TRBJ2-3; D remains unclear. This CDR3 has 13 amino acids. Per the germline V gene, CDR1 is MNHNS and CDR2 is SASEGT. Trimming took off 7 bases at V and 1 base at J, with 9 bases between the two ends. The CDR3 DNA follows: TGTGCCAGCAAGCCTCCTGGCACAGATACGCAGTATTTT. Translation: CASKPPGTDTQYF.

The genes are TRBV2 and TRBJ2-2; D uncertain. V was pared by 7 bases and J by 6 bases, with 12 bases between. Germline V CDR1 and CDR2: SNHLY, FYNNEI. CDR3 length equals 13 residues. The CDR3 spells CASTWTFAGELFF. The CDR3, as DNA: TGTGCCAGCACATGGACCTTTGCCGGGGAGCTGTTTTTT.